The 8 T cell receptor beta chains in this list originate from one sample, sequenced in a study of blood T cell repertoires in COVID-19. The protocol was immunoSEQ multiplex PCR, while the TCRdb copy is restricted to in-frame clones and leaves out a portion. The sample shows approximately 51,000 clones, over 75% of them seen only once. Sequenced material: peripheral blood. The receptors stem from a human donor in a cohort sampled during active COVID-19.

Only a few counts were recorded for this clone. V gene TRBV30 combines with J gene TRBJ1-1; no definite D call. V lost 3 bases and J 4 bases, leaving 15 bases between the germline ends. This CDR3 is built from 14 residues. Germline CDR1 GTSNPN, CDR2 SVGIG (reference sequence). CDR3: CAWRWYSRSTEAFF. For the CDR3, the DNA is TGTGCCTGGAGATGGTACAGCAGATCCACTGAAGCTTTCTTT.

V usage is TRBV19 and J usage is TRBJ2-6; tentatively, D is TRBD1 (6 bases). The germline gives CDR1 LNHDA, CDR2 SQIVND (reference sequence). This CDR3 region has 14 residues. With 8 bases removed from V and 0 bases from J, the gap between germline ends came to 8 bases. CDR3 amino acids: CASRQASGANVLTF. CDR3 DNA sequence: TGTGCCAGTCGACAGGCCTCTGGGGCCAACGTCCTGACTTTC.

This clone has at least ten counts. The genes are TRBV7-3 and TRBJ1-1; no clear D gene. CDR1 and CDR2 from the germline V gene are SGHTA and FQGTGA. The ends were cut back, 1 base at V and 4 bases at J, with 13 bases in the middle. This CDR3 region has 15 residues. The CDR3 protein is CASSLSRGPGTEAFF. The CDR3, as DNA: TGTGCCAGCAGCTTAAGCCGGGGTCCTGGCACTGAAGCTTTCTTT.

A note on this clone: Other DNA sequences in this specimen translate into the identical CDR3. CDR3 loop: CASRSGGLYEQYF. CDR3 nucleotide sequence: TGTGCCAGCAGAAGCGGGGGCCTCTATGAGCAGTACTTC. J is TRBJ2-7 and V is TRBV6-5, with 8 bases fitting TRBD2. The CDR3 contains 13 residues. The germline CDR1 and CDR2 sequences are MNHEY and SVGAGI. V shed 6 bases, J shed 7 bases, and the junction held 8 bases outside the gene matches.

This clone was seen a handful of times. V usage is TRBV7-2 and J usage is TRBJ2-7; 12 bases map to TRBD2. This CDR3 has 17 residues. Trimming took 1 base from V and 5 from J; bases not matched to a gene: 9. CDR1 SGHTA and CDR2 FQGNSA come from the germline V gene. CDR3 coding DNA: TGTGCCAGCAGCTTAGGCGGGCTAGCGGGAGGGGGGGACGAGCAGTACTTC. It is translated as CASSLGGLAGGGDEQYF.

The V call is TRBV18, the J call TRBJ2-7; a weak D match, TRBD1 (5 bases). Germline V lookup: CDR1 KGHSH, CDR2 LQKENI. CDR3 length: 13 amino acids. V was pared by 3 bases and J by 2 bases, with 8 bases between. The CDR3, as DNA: TGTGCCAGCTCACCTCAGGGAACCTACGAGCAGTACTTC. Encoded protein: CASSPQGTYEQYF.

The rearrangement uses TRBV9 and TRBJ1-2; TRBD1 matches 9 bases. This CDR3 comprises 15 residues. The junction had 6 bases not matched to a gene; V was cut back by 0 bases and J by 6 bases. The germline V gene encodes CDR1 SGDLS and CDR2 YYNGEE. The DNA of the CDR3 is TGTGCCAGCAGCGTAGCTGGGACAGGGATTAATGGCTACACCTTC. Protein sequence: CASSVAGTGINGYTF.

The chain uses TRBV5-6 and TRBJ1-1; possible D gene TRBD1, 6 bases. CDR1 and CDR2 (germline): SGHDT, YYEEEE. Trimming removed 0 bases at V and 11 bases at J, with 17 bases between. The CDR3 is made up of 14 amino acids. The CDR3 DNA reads TGTGCCAGCAGCTTGGGGCCCCGGGGGGGCACGGCTTTCTTT. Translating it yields CASSLGPRGGTAFF.